Below are 21 T cell receptor beta chains sequenced from a single sample in a study of Graves' ophthalmopathy and Graves' hyperthyroidism. RNA transcripts were the source from which TCR beta CDR3 regions were amplified. Second-round multiplex PCR came after a first-round RT-PCR that employed HTBI primers. MiXCR, run by TCRdb on the multiplex PCR reads, gives a single entry per CDR3 protein. The sample contains about 740,000 distinct CDR3 sequences, roughly 40% of which appear only once. Sequenced sample: peripheral blood. The receptors were gathered from an adult man with Graves' ophthalmopathy.

This clonotype was seen just once. The CDR3 region has the DNA TGTGCCAGCTATCAAACAGGGGGGTCCTACGAGCAGTACTTC. Encoded protein: CASYQTGGSYEQYF. This chain connects TRBV7-3 to TRBJ2-7, with TRBD1 matching 8 bases. The CDR3 covers 14 residues. J gave up 1 base and V 8 bases, and 7 bases lay outside the gene matches. Germline V gives CDR1 SGHTA, CDR2 FQGTGA.

There are a few counts of this clonotype. V and J are TRBV7-2 and TRBJ2-7; TRBD1 agrees at 7 bases. With V trimmed by 4 bases and J by 4 bases, 10 bases remained unmatched. Germline V gives CDR1 SGHTA, CDR2 FQGNSA. CDR3 length: 15 residues. The CDR3 region has the DNA TGTGCCAGCAGCTACGACCGGGACAGCTCGTACGAGCAGTACTTC. Translated, it gives CASSYDRDSSYEQYF.

The table lists this clonotype with a few counts. This chain connects TRBV2 to TRBJ1-2, with 10 bases identical to TRBD1. The CDR3 has 15 amino acids. Germline CDR1 and CDR2: SNHLY and FYNNEI. Trimming at V came to 7 bases and at J to 4 bases, leaving 9 bases not matched to a gene. The CDR3 protein is CASTRDRGPIYGYTF. In DNA, the CDR3 is TGTGCCAGCACCCGCGACAGGGGGCCTATCTATGGCTACACCTTC.

This clonotype was observed at least ten times. The genes are TRBV15 and TRBJ2-7; a weak D match, TRBD2 (6 bases). V lost 5 bases, J lost 5 bases, and 16 bases lay in between. The germline V gene has CDR1 LNHNV and CDR2 YYDKDF (reference sequence). The CDR3 covers 14 residues. The CDR3 region is CATSASGLTDEQYF. The CDR3 DNA reads TGTGCCACCAGCGCAAGCGGGCTCACTGACGAGCAGTACTTC.

This chain uses TRBV6-5 with TRBJ1-3; D unclear. The germline CDR1 and CDR2 sequences are MNHEY and SVGAGI. Trimming shortened V by 8 bases and J by 7 bases, and 18 bases separated the two germline ends. The CDR3 loop spans 14 amino acids. CDR3: CASGKMGLQNTIYF. DNA of the CDR3: TGTGCCAGCGGAAAGATGGGTCTCCAGAACACCATATATTTT.

The V call is TRBV25-1, the J call TRBJ1-5; unclear D gene. The V gene lost 4 bases and the J gene lost 9 bases, with 22 bases spanning the gap. The V gene's germline CDR1 is MGHDK and CDR2 SYGVNS. The CDR3 consists of 16 residues. CDR3 residues: CASSANEREIGGPQHF. Here the CDR3 DNA reads TGTGCCAGCAGTGCTAACGAACGGGAGATCGGAGGGCCCCAGCATTTT.

This clonotype turned up a few times. This chain links TRBV7-9 with TRBJ2-5; D may be TRBD1 or TRBD2 (5 bases each). V was pared by 5 bases and J by 5 bases, with 21 bases between. CDR1 and CDR2 (germline): SEHNR, FQNEAQ (reference sequence). The CDR3 length is 16 residues. CDR3: CASSQILGQGGETQYF. The CDR3 DNA follows: TGTGCCAGCAGCCAAATTCTGGGGCAGGGCGGGGAGACCCAGTACTTC.

This clonotype was found a few times. The chain has TRBV2 and TRBJ2-7; 9 nucleotides line up with TRBD2. Germline loops: CDR1 SNHLY, CDR2 FYNNEI. The CDR3 loop spans 14 amino acids. V trimming: 5 bases; J trimming: 5 bases; junction bases outside the gene matches: 7. The CDR3 DNA sequence: TGTGCCAGCAGTCCAGCGGGGGGATCCCACGAGCAGTACTTC. It translates to CASSPAGGSHEQYF.

V is TRBV29-1 and J is TRBJ1-1; the match to TRBD1 covers 7 bases. The CDR3 runs to 16 residues. Germline values: CDR1 SQVTM, CDR2 ANQGSEA. The V segment lost 7 bases and the J segment 3 bases; nucleotides outside the gene matches: 17. CDR3 sequence reads: CSGASQGDGGDTEAFF. As DNA, the CDR3 is TGCAGCGGCGCAAGCCAGGGGGACGGGGGGGACACTGAAGCTTTCTTT.

V gene TRBV7-2 combines with J gene TRBJ1-1, with 8 bases identical to TRBD1. V was clipped by 4 bases and J by 6 bases; unmatched bases: 7. Germline assignment: CDR1 SGHTA and CDR2 FQGNSA. This CDR3 has 14 residues. CDR3 coding DNA: TGTGCCAGCAGCTCCGCAGGGGGCTACTCTGAAGCTTTCTTT. This translates into CASSSAGGYSEAFF.

There are a few counts of this clonotype. V gene TRBV19 combines with J gene TRBJ1-2, with a weak D call TRBD1 (6 bases). With 2 bases removed from V and 7 bases from J, the gap between germline ends came to 20 bases. The CDR3 consists of 16 residues. From germline, CDR1 is LNHDA and CDR2 SQIVND (reference sequence). The CDR3 loop reads CASSISSNRAWSGYTF. For the CDR3, the DNA is TGTGCCAGTAGTATATCCTCTAACAGGGCATGGAGTGGCTACACCTTC. The full variable domain, completed using reference TRBV19 and TRBJ1-2, is DGGITQSPKYLFRKEGQNVTLSCEQNLNHDAMYWYRQDPGQGLRLIYYSQIVNDFQKGDIAEGYSVSREKKESFPLTVTSAQKNPTAFYLCASSISSNRAWSGYTFGSGTRLTVV.

The chain is built from TRBV7-9 and TRBJ2-3; D is unresolved. Germline CDR1 reads SEHNR; CDR2 reads FQNEAQ (reference sequence). The CDR3 is 13 residues long. Deletions cut 5 bases from V and 3 bases from J, with 9 bases between. The CDR3 nucleotides are TGTGCCAGCAGCCCTCTTGTGACAGATACGCAGTATTTT. It translates to CASSPLVTDTQYF.

The chain combines TRBV7-3 with TRBJ2-5, with 8 bases matching TRBD1. The CDR3 runs 13 residues. Losses at the gene ends were 4 bases for V and 7 bases for J; bases not matched to a gene: 5. Germline V CDR1 and CDR2: SGHTA, FQGTGA. The CDR3, as DNA: TGTGCCAGCAGCTCGGGACAGGCAGGGACCCAGTACTTC. As protein: CASSSGQAGTQYF.

This clonotype was detected ten times or more. CDR3 in amino acids: CAVLVRGTEAFF. CDR3 DNA sequence: TGTGCCGTGCTAGTGAGGGGCACTGAAGCTTTCTTT. The rearrangement links TRBV10-3 to TRBJ1-1, with D maybe TRBD1 (5 bases). The CDR3 loop spans 12 amino acids. V shed 11 bases and J shed 4 bases, with 14 bases lying between them. Germline V gene lookup returns CDR1 ENHRY and CDR2 SYGVKD.

The genes are TRBV19 and TRBJ2-5; the match to TRBD2 covers 13 bases. CDR1 is LNHDA, CDR2 SQIVND, per germline (reference sequence). This CDR3 is 17 amino acids long. V lost 3 bases and J lost 1; bases outside the gene matches: 5. The CDR3 sequence: CASSIRGLAGRQETQYF. The CDR3 coding sequence is TGTGCCAGTAGTATTAGGGGACTAGCGGGGCGCCAAGAGACCCAGTACTTC.

CDR3 nucleotide sequence: TGTGCCACCAGTAACCCAGGGGATCAGCCCCAGCATTTT. It translates to CATSNPGDQPQHF. The chain combines TRBV24-1 with TRBJ1-5; D perhaps matches TRBD1 (6 bases). V was pared by 6 bases and J by 5 bases, with 10 bases between. The CDR3 length is 13 residues. Looked up from germline, CDR1 is KGHDR and CDR2 is SFDVKD.

This chain connects TRBV29-1 to TRBJ1-2; TRBD1 aligns across 8 bases. CDR1 is SQVTM, CDR2 ANQGSEA, per germline. With V trimmed by 3 bases and J by 14 bases, 11 bases remained unmatched. The CDR3 length is 12 residues. The CDR3 is CSVDHPQGASTF. CDR3 coding DNA: TGCAGCGTTGATCACCCCCAGGGGGCAAGTACCTTC.

This clonotype was detected ten times or more. V and J are TRBV29-1 and TRBJ1-5; D gene unclear. The length of the CDR3 is 13 residues. The germline gives CDR1 SQVTM, CDR2 ANQGSEA. The V and J ends lost 3 bases and 3 bases respectively, with 9 bases between them. The CDR3 DNA follows: TGCAGCGTTGATTTAGGGAACAATCAGCCCCAGCATTTT. Translation gives CSVDLGNNQPQHF.

This clonotype was recorded a few times. CDR3 sequence reads: CASSQTSSGTGELFF. CDR3 sequence (DNA): TGCGCCAGCAGCCAGACTAGCTCGGGCACCGGGGAGCTGTTTTTT. V is TRBV5-1 and J is TRBJ2-2; TRBD2 matches 7 bases. The CDR3 consists of 15 residues. Germline values: CDR1 SGHRS, CDR2 YFSETQ. V shed 4 bases and J 4 bases; nucleotides not matched to a gene: 7.

This clonotype was observed a handful of times. The V gene is TRBV29-1, the J gene TRBJ2-2; TRBD1 might be the D (5 bases). Trimming pared 6 bases from V and 5 bases from J, leaving 13 bases between. Germline V gene sequence: CDR1 SQVTM, CDR2 ANQGSEA. This CDR3 comprises 13 residues. Here the CDR3 reads CSVGESVTGELFF. DNA of the CDR3: TGCAGCGTAGGGGAAAGCGTTACCGGGGAGCTGTTTTTT.

The chain combines TRBV7-9 with TRBJ2-7; D possibly corresponds to TRBD2 (7 bases). The CDR3 covers 15 residues. Germline lookup yields CDR1 SEHNR and CDR2 FQNEAQ (reference sequence). V was cut by 1 base and J by 1 base, with 11 bases left in between. CDR3 DNA: TGTGCCAGCAGCTTAGAGGGGGAGGGGTCCTACGAGCAGTACTTC. Protein sequence: CASSLEGEGSYEQYF.